Listed below are T cell receptor beta chains from one sample, sequenced in a study of T cells after posttransplantation cyclophosphamide. The repertoire was sequenced with immunoSEQ multiplex PCR; TCRdb's copy has only in-frame clones and lacks some. The sample contains about 32,000 clones, approximately 90% of which appear only once. Sequenced sample: PBMCs. Receptors were obtained from a woman aged 40 to 49 with a blood cancer, CMV-positive, and with a related stem cell donor. Each CDR3 is given with its conserved first and last residue. A D gene is named only where the DNA matches it firmly. Not all rows give a size; the values are once, few, many and, for expanded clones, a class.

CDR3 DNA: TGTGCCAGCAGTCCCACCGGGACCCAGGGGGGCCTCTACGAGCAGTACTTC
CDR3 protein: CASSPTGTQGGLYEQYF
D gene: NA
J gene: TRBJ2-7
clone size: NA
V gene: TRBV28

CDR3 DNA: TGTGCCAGCAGCTCCTCAGGGGGCTTCACTGAAGCTTTCTTT
CDR3 protein: CASSSSGGFTEAFF
D gene: TRBD1
J gene: TRBJ1-1
clone size: once
V gene: TRBV9

CDR3 DNA: TGTGCCAGCAGTGAAAACCTGGGCGCTGAGCAGTTCTTC
CDR3 protein: CASSENLGAEQFF
D gene: NA
J gene: TRBJ2-1
clone size: NA
V gene: TRBV2

CDR3 DNA: TGTGCCAGCACCCTGACAGGGCGGGCAGATACGCAGTATTTT
CDR3 protein: CASTLTGRADTQYF
D gene: TRBD1
J gene: TRBJ2-3
clone size: NA
V gene: TRBV5-6

CDR3 DNA: TGTGCCAGCTCACCACGCTCCGGGGATTCCGGGGGCGAGCAGTACTTC
CDR3 protein: CASSPRSGDSGGEQYF
D gene: NA
J gene: TRBJ2-7
clone size: NA
V gene: TRBV18

CDR3 DNA: TGTGCCAGCAGCCCCGTCGGGGTGCCTGGAAACACCATATATTTT
CDR3 protein: CASSPVGVPGNTIYF
D gene: NA
J gene: TRBJ1-3
clone size: NA
V gene: TRBV2

CDR3 DNA: TGTGCCATACGTAGGGCCGGACAGGGGCGGGACGAGCAGTACTTC
CDR3 protein: CAIRRAGQGRDEQYF
D gene: TRBD1
J gene: TRBJ2-7
clone size: NA
V gene: TRBV2

CDR3 DNA: TGTGCCAGCAGTGAAACAGGGTTGGAGACCCAGTACTTC
CDR3 protein: CASSETGLETQYF
D gene: NA
J gene: TRBJ2-5
clone size: NA
V gene: TRBV6-5

CDR3 DNA: TGTGCCAGCAGCTTGGACTCGGGATACCTTGGGGAAAAACTGTTTTTT
CDR3 protein: CASSLDSGYLGEKLFF
D gene: NA
J gene: TRBJ1-4
clone size: few
V gene: TRBV7-9

CDR3 DNA: TGTGCCAGCGGTGCAAGGGGGATGAACACTGAAGCTTTCTTT
CDR3 protein: CASGARGMNTEAFF
D gene: NA
J gene: TRBJ1-1
clone size: NA
V gene: TRBV7-9

CDR3 DNA: TGTGCCAGCAGGACTCTGAACAGGGAATCGGACGAGCAGTACTTC
CDR3 protein: CASRTLNRESDEQYF
D gene: NA
J gene: TRBJ2-7
clone size: few
V gene: TRBV2

CDR3 DNA: TGTGCCAGCAGTTACCCCGGGACAGGGGAGTACGAGCAGTACTTC
CDR3 protein: CASSYPGTGEYEQYF
D gene: TRBD1
J gene: TRBJ2-7
clone size: NA
V gene: TRBV6-6

CDR3 DNA: TGTGCCAGCAGCCAAGATTCAGGGAACTATGGCTACACCTTC
CDR3 protein: CASSQDSGNYGYTF
D gene: NA
J gene: TRBJ1-2
clone size: NA
V gene: TRBV4-2

CDR3 DNA: TGCGCCAGCAGTTCCGGGACATCGAACACTGAAGCTTTCTTT
CDR3 protein: CASSSGTSNTEAFF
D gene: NA
J gene: TRBJ1-1
clone size: NA
V gene: TRBV5-1

CDR3 DNA: TGCGCCAGCAGCCTGACAGGGGCTAATGAAAAACTGTTTTTT
CDR3 protein: CASSLTGANEKLFF
D gene: TRBD1
J gene: TRBJ1-4
clone size: NA
V gene: TRBV5-1

CDR3 DNA: TGCGCCAGCAGCGCCACCCCAGGGACAATGAAAACACTGTTTTTT
CDR3 protein: CASSATPGTMKTLFF
D gene: NA
J gene: TRBJ1-4
clone size: NA
V gene: TRBV4-3

CDR3 DNA: TGTGCCAGCAGTTCAAGCGGCGGCTATGGCTACACCTTC
CDR3 protein: CASSSSGGYGYTF
D gene: NA
J gene: TRBJ1-2
clone size: NA
V gene: TRBV6-5

CDR3 DNA: TGTGCCAGCACCATCCCAGGGTACCGCTACACCTTC
CDR3 protein: CASTIPGYRYTF
D gene: NA
J gene: TRBJ1-2
clone size: NA
V gene: TRBV28

CDR3 DNA: TGTGCCAGTAGTTCCCTGAATAGGGGGCCTGGTGACTATGGCTACACCTTC
CDR3 protein: CASSSLNRGPGDYGYTF
D gene: TRBD1
J gene: TRBJ1-2
clone size: few
V gene: TRBV19

CDR3 DNA: TGTGCCATCAGCGTCGGGGTCAGCTCTGGAAACACCATATATTTT
CDR3 protein: CAISVGVSSGNTIYF
D gene: NA
J gene: TRBJ1-3
clone size: once
V gene: TRBV10-3

CDR3 DNA: TGTGCCAGCAGTCCCGGGACAGGGTCTAACGAGCAGTACTTC
CDR3 protein: CASSPGTGSNEQYF
D gene: TRBD1
J gene: TRBJ2-7
clone size: NA
V gene: TRBV6-5

CDR3 DNA: TGTGCCAGCAGTTCGACCCCCCAGGGGGCAGGTCAGCCCCAGCATTTT
CDR3 protein: CASSSTPQGAGQPQHF
D gene: TRBD1
J gene: TRBJ1-5
clone size: NA
V gene: TRBV2

CDR3 DNA: TGTGCCAGCAGCGTAGAGGGAGCCCAGCCCCAGCATTTT
CDR3 protein: CASSVEGAQPQHF
D gene: NA
J gene: TRBJ1-5
clone size: NA
V gene: TRBV9

CDR3 DNA: TGTGCCAGCAGCCGCGGACAGGTGAGAGGCTACACCTTC
CDR3 protein: CASSRGQVRGYTF
D gene: TRBD1
J gene: TRBJ1-2
clone size: NA
V gene: TRBV5-6

CDR3 DNA: TGTGCCAGCAGCGTAAATCCGGGACAGAAAAGTGAAGCTTTCTTT
CDR3 protein: CASSVNPGQKSEAFF
D gene: TRBD1
J gene: TRBJ1-1
clone size: NA
V gene: TRBV9

CDR3 DNA: TGTGCCAGCAGTGTGACAGGGGGCTTTAGTCAGCCCCAGCATTTT
CDR3 protein: CASSVTGGFSQPQHF
D gene: TRBD1
J gene: TRBJ1-5
clone size: NA
V gene: TRBV2

CDR3 DNA: TGTGCCAGTAGTGGCCTATATGGAACAGGGAATGAAAAACTGTTTTTT
CDR3 protein: CASSGLYGTGNEKLFF
D gene: NA
J gene: TRBJ1-4
clone size: NA
V gene: TRBV19

CDR3 DNA: TGTGCCACCTCCCGTGGCAGGGTGATGCCCCAGCATTTT
CDR3 protein: CATSRGRVMPQHF
D gene: NA
J gene: TRBJ1-5
clone size: NA
V gene: TRBV15

CDR3 DNA: TGTGCCAGCAGTCCCCCCTGGACTCACTCCCGGGATACGCAGTATTTT
CDR3 protein: CASSPPWTHSRDTQYF
D gene: NA
J gene: TRBJ2-3
clone size: NA
V gene: TRBV28